This TCR beta chain was sequenced during a study of blood T cell repertoires in COVID-19. Looking at the study overall: Donors in the United States, Italy and Spain gave samples during acute or convalescent COVID-19. The analysed material was cDNA or gDNA that came from T cells, B-cell-depleted T cells, or PBMCs.

Methods used by the authors: How many nucleated cells were present was estimated from reference gene primer amplification. Generated by immunoSEQ multiplex PCR, the TCRdb table keeps only in-frame clones and is missing some. The DNA gave D and trimming, while V, J and clone size come from that table. In the table there are around 260,000 clones, around 87% of which are singletons. Trimming shortened V by 2 bases and J by 2 bases, and 10 bases separated the two germline ends. Germline lookup yields CDR1 WNHNN and CDR2 SYGVQD (reference sequence). The CDR3 is 14 amino acids. The specimen was peripheral blood. The V gene is TRBV10-1, the J gene TRBJ2-7; possibly TRBD1 for D (5 bases). This clonotype originated in a young man with active or convalescent COVID-19. This chain's CDR3 is CASSEGGAPYEQYF. CDR3 nucleotides: TGCGCCAGCAGTGAGGGTGGGGCCCCCTACGAGCAGTACTTC.